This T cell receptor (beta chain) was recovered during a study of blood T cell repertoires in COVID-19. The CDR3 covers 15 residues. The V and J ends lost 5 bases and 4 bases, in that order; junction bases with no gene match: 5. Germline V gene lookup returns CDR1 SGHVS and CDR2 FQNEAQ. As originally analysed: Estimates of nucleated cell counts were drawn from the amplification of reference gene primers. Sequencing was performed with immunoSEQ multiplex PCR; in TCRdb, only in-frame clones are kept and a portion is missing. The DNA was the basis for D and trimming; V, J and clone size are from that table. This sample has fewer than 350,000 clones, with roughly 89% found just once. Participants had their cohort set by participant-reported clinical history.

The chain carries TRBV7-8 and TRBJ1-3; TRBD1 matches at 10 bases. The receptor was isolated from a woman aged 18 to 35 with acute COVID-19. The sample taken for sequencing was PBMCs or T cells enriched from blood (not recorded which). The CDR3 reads CASSPTGGTGNTIYF. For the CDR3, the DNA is TGTGCCAGCAGCCCGACAGGGGGCACGGGAAACACCATATATTTT.